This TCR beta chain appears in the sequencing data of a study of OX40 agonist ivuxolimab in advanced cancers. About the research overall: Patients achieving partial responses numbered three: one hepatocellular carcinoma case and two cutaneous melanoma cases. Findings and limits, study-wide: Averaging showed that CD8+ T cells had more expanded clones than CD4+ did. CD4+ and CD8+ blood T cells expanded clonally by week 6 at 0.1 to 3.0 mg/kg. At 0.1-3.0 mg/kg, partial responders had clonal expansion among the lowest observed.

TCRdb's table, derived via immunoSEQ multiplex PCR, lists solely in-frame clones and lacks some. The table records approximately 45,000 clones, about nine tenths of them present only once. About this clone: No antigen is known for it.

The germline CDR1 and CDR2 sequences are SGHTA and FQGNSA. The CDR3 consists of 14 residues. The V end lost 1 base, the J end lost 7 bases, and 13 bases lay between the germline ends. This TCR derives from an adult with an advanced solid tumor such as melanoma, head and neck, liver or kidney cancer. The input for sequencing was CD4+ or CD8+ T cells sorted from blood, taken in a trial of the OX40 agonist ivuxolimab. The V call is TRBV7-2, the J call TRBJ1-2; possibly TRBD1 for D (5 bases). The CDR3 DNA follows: TGTGCCAGCAGCTTAGGGGGACCCCGCAGTGGCTACACCTTC. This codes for CASSLGGPRSGYTF.